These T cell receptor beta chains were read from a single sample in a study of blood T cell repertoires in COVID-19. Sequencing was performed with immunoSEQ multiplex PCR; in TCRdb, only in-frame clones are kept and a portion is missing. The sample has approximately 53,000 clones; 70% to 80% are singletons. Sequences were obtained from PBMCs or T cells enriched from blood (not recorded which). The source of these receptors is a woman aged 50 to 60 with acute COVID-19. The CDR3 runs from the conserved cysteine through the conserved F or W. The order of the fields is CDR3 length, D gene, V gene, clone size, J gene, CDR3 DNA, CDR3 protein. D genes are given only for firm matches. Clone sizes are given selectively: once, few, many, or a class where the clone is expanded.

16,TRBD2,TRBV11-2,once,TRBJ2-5,TGTGCCAGCAGCTTGGGTGGCGGGGGACGAGGTGAAACCCAGTACTTC,CASSLGGGGRGETQYF
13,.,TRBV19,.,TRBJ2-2,TGTGCTGGCGGGTGGTGGGACACCGGGGAGCTGTTTTTT,CAGGWWDTGELFF
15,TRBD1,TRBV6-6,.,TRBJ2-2,TGTGCCAGCAGTTACAGGACAGGGGCCACCGGGGAGCTGTTTTTT,CASSYRTGATGELFF
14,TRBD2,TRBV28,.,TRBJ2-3,TGTGCCAGTTACAGCGGGGGTACTACAGATACGCAGTATTTT,CASYSGGTTDTQYF
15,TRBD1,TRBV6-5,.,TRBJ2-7,TGTGCCAGCAGTTACTCCGGGACAGGGTCCTACGAGCAGTACTTC,CASSYSGTGSYEQYF
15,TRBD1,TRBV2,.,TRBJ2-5,TGTGCCAGCAGTACCCTCCAGGGGGCAGGGGAGACCCAGTACTTC,CASSTLQGAGETQYF
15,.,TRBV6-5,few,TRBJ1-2,TGTGCCAGCAGTTACGGGGCAGGGTTCGGACGGGGCTACACCTTC,CASSYGAGFGRGYTF
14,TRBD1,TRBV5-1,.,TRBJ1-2,TGCGCCAGCAGCTCGGACAGGGGACTCTATGGCTACACCTTC,CASSSDRGLYGYTF
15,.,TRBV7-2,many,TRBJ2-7,TGTGCCAGCAGCTTAGGTGGAGGGCTACCCTACGAGCAGTACTTC,CASSLGGGLPYEQYF
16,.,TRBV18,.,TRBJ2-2,TGTGCCAGCTCACCAAGGGAGGGGGCGAACACCGGGGAGCTGTTTTTT,CASSPREGANTGELFF
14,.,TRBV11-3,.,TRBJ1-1,TGTGCCAGCAGTGAAAGGGGAAAGAACACTGAAGCTTTCTTT,CASSERGKNTEAFF
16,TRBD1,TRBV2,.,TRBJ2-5,TGTGCCAGCAGTGAACTGGGGACAGGGTCCCAAGAGACCCAGTACTTC,CASSELGTGSQETQYF
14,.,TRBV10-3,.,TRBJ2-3,TGTGCCATCAGTGTGGCAGGGGGCACAGATACGCAGTATTTT,CAISVAGGTDTQYF
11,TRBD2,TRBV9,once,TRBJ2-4,TGTGCCAGCGGGGGGGAAAACATTCAGTACTTC,CASGGENIQYF
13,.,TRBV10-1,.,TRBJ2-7,TGCGCCAGCAGTGATAGACTAGGGAACGAGCAGTACTTC,CASSDRLGNEQYF
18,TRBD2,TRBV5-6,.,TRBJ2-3,TGTGCCAGCAGCCCCCGCCCCCGGACTAGCTACGGCACAGATACGCAGTATTTT,CASSPRPRTSYGTDTQYF
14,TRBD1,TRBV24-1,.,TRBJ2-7,TGTGCCACCAGTGATTCACAGGGGCACAACGAGCAGTACTTC,CATSDSQGHNEQYF
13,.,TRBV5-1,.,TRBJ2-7,TGCGCCAGCAGCCCAATGGGCCGGTACGAGCAGTACTTC,CASSPMGRYEQYF
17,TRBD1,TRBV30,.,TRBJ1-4,TGTGCCTGGAGTATAAGGGACAGGGGGCTGGATAATGAAAAACTGTTTTTT,CAWSIRDRGLDNEKLFF
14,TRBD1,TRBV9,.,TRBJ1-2,TGTGCCAGCAGCGGCGACAGGGACCCCTATGGCTACACCTTC,CASSGDRDPYGYTF
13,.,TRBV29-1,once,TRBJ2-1,TGCAGCGTTGGTACCCTATCCTACAATGAGCAGTTCTTC,CSVGTLSYNEQFF
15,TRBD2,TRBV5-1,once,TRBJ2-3,TGCGCCAGCAGCTTGGCTGCTAGCGGGGGGGATACGCAGTATTTT,CASSLAASGGDTQYF
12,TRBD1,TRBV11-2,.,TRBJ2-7,TGTGCCAGCAGCCGGGACAGGGACGAGCAGTACTTC,CASSRDRDEQYF
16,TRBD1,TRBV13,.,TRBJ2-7,TGTGCCAGCAGCTTAGTAATTTCGACAGGGGGCTACGAGCAGTACTTC,CASSLVISTGGYEQYF
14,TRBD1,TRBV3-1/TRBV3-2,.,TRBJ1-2,TGTGCCAGCACCACTCGATCCGGGACAGGGATACACACCTTC,CASTTRSGTGIHTF
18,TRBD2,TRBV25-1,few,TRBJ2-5,TGTGCCAGCAGTGTCGGGAGTGGACGCGGGGGGGCCCAAGAGACCCAGTACTTC,CASSVGSGRGGAQETQYF
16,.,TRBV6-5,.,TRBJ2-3,TGTGCCAGCAGTTACGAGAGGATCACTAGCACAGATACGCAGTATTTT,CASSYERITSTDTQYF
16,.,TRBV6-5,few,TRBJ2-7,TGTGCCAGCAGTTACTCGATAACGGGAGCCGCCTACGAGCAGTACTTC,CASSYSITGAAYEQYF
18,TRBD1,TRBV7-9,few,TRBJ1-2,TGTGCCAGCAGCCGCCCCACGGACAGGGGACTTCCTAACTATGGCTACACCTTC,CASSRPTDRGLPNYGYTF